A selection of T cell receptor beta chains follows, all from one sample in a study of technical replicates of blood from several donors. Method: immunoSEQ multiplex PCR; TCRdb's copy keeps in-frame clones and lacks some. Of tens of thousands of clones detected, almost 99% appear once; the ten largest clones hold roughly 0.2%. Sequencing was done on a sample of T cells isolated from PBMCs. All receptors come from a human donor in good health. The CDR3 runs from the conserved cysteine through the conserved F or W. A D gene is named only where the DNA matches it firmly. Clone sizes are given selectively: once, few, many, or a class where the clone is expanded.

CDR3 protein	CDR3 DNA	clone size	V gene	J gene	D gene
CASSGGTSGDIQYF	TGTGCCAGCAGCGGCGGGACGTCTGGGGACATTCAGTACTTC	-	TRBV2	TRBJ2-4	-
CASRRYDTGVSGNTIYF	TGCGCCAGCAGGAGATATGACACCGGGGTCTCTGGAAACACCATATATTTT	-	TRBV5-1	TRBJ1-3	-
CASSFSLAGTSGGVDTQYF	TGTGCCAGCAGCTTTTCCCTAGCCGGGACTAGCGGAGGGGTAGATACGCAGTATTTT	-	TRBV7-2	TRBJ2-3	TRBD2
CSVGAYNEQFF	TGCAGCGTGGGAGCCTACAATGAGCAGTTCTTC	-	TRBV29-1	TRBJ2-1	-
CASSPPNLVTSGDNEQFF	TGTGCCAGCTCACCACCGAATCTAGTAACTAGCGGAGACAATGAGCAGTTCTTC	-	TRBV18	TRBJ2-1	TRBD2
CASSQGATDTQYF	TGTGCCAGCAGCCAGGGGGCCACAGATACGCAGTATTTT	-	TRBV14	TRBJ2-3	-
CAWSPGGLAAAYEQYF	TGTGCCTGGAGTCCAGGCGGGCTAGCGGCTGCCTACGAGCAGTACTTC	-	TRBV30	TRBJ2-7	TRBD2
CASGAEAFF	TGTGCCAGCGGTGCAGAAGCTTTCTTT	-	TRBV2	TRBJ1-1	-
CASSQGQGGGYTF	TGTGCCAGCAGCCAGGGGCAGGGCGGTGGCTACACCTTC	-	TRBV7-9	TRBJ1-2	-
CASSGDTDTGELFF	TGTGCCAGCAGCGGCGACACAGACACCGGGGAGCTGTTTTTT	-	TRBV9	TRBJ2-2	-
CASSPFRDSNQPQHF	TGTGCCAGCAGCCCGTTCCGGGACTCGAATCAGCCCCAGCATTTT	once	TRBV7-2	TRBJ1-5	-
CASSGQLNTEAFF	TGTGCCAGCAGTGGACAGCTGAACACTGAAGCTTTCTTT	-	TRBV11-2	TRBJ1-1	-
CASGNAEPPFF	TGTGCCAGTGGAAATGCGGAACCACCCTTCTTT	-	TRBV19	TRBJ1-1	-
CASSTGRRGYTF	TGTGCCAGCAGCACCGGGAGGCGGGGCTACACCTTC	-	TRBV28	TRBJ1-2	-
CAISGPTSGSLTDTQYF	TGTGCCATCAGCGGTCCGACTAGCGGGTCACTCACAGATACGCAGTATTTT	-	TRBV10-3	TRBJ2-3	TRBD2
CASSIWGVEAFF	TGTGCCAGCAGTATTTGGGGAGTGGAAGCTTTCTTT	-	TRBV6-5	TRBJ1-1	-
CASSKGKDKSGLAGGEQFF	TGTGCCAGCAGCAAAGGAAAGGACAAGAGTGGACTAGCGGGGGGTGAGCAGTTCTTC	-	TRBV21-1	TRBJ2-1	-
CASSYDSLGNTEAFF	TGTGCCAGCAGTTACGACAGTTTGGGGAACACTGAAGCTTTCTTT	-	TRBV28	TRBJ1-1	-